What follows is one TCR beta chain and its context. Noted treatment: over 15 received Ad26.COV2.S at low or high dose, single or two shots; about 5 received placebo; per-sample allocation not given. Sample collection was performed on day 63 after the first vaccine or placebo injection. V lost 1 base and J lost 5; bases outside the gene matches: 6. Germline lookup yields CDR1 LNHNV and CDR2 YYDKDF (reference sequence). The CDR3 has 16 residues. Assay: immunoSEQ multiplex PCR; the TCRdb copy retains only in-frame clones and omits some. The sample consists of roughly 350,000 clones, roughly 90% of them appearing once. The data are from a study of Ad26.COV2.S vaccination and SARS-CoV-2 variants.

The receptor comes from a person between 18 and 60 years old who received the Ad26.COV2.S COVID-19 vaccine or a placebo. The sequencing used peripheral blood, collected in a trial of Ad26.COV2.S vaccine versus placebo. This sequence joins TRBV15 and TRBJ2-3; 10 bases align to TRBD2. DNA for the CDR3: TGTGCCACCAGCAGAGGGACTAGCGGTGAAGGAGATACGCAGTATTTT. This translates into CATSRGTSGEGDTQYF.